This T cell receptor beta chain derives from a study of T-cell reconstitution after alpha-beta-depleted transplantation in children. The TCRbeta library incorporated unique molecular identifiers. TCRdb passed the PCR reads through MiXCR, listing each CDR3 protein once. In the table there are under 750,000 distinct CDR3 sequences, approximately 22% of which are singletons. This clonotype was seen a few times. Germline V gene data show CDR1 as MNHEY and CDR2 as SMNVEV (reference sequence). Trimming took off 5 bases at V and 2 bases at J, with 11 bases between the two ends. The CDR3 has 14 amino acids. The sequencing used PBMCs, mostly from graft donor cells, collected 360 days after TCRalphabeta/CD19-depleted stem cell transplant. The receptor's source is a boy under three years old who had a stem cell transplant for acute myeloid leukemia, so the T cells may come from the graft donor. V gene TRBV27 combines with J gene TRBJ2-3; D is unresolved. The CDR3 here is CASSVVGSTDTQYF. In DNA, the CDR3 is TGTGCCAGCAGTGTTGTAGGATCCACAGATACGCAGTATTTT.